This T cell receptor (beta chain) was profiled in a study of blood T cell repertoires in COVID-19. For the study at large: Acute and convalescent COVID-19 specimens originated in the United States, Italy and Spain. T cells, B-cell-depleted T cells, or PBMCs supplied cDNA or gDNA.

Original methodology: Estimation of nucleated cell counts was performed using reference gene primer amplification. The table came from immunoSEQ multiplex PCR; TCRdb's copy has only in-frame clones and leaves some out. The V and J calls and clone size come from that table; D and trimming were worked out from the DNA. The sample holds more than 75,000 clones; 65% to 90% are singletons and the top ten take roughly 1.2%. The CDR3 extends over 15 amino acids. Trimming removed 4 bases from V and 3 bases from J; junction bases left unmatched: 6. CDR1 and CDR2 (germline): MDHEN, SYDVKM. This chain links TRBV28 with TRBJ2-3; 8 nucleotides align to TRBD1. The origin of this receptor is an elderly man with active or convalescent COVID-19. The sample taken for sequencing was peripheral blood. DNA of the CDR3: TGTGCCAGCAGTTCTCAGGGGGCGCGAACAGATACGCAGTATTTT. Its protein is CASSSQGARTDTQYF.